These 28 T cell receptor beta chains came from one sample sequenced in a study of CD8 T cells in ankylosing spondylitis. TCRdb analysed the 5' RACE reads with MiXCR anew, one entry per CDR3 protein. The table has about 230,000 distinct CDR3 sequences, 8.2% seen once. The sample consisted of blood, either unsorted or a sorted T cell fraction (not recorded which). These receptors originate from a female donor with ankylosing spondylitis or in good health (not recorded which).

This clonotype was counted ten times or more. The chain uses TRBV20-1 and TRBJ2-3, with 10 bases lining up with TRBD2. CDR1 DFQATT and CDR2 SNEGSKA come from the germline V gene (reference sequence). The CDR3 extends over 15 amino acids. Trimming at V came to 6 bases and at J to 2 bases, leaving 8 bases not matched to a gene. The CDR3 DNA reads TGCAGTGCAGACTTAGCGGGAGGACACACAGATACGCAGTATTTT. Its protein product is CSADLAGGHTDTQYF.

In its sample, this clonotype was seen a few times. This chain links TRBV5-8 with TRBJ1-6, with a weak D call TRBD1 (5 bases). V lost 3 bases and J 4 bases, leaving 11 bases between the germline ends. CDR1 is SGHTS, CDR2 YDEGEE, per germline. This CDR3 has 15 residues. The CDR3 DNA reads TGTGCCAGCAGCTGGACGACAGCTTATAATTCACCCCTCCACTTT. Encoded protein: CASSWTTAYNSPLHF. The full variable domain, rest sourced from reference TRBV5-8 and TRBJ1-6, is EAGVTQSPTHLIKTRGQQATLRCSPISGHTSVYWYQQALGLGLQFLLWYDEGEERNRGNFPPRFSGRQFPNYSSELNVNALELEDSALYLCASSWTTAYNSPLHFGNGTRLTVT.

In regard to this clonotype: A much larger clone differs by one base, so this may be a read error. V and J are TRBV11-2 and TRBJ2-7; possible D gene TRBD2, 5 bases. V shed 4 bases and J shed 1 base, with 14 bases lying between them. Looked up from germline, CDR1 is SGHAT and CDR2 is FQNNGV. The CDR3 is made up of 15 amino acids. The CDR3 nucleotides are TGTGCCAGCAGCTGTCAGCGGCTCCTATCCTACGAGCAGTACTTC. Translation: CASSCQRLLSYEQYF. Drawing the rest from reference TRBV11-2 and TRBJ2-7, the complete variable domain is EAGVAQSPRYKIIEKRQSVAFWCNPISGHATLYWYQQILGQGPKLLIQFQNNGVVDDSQLPKDRFSAERLKGVDSTLKIQPAKLEDSAVYLCASSCQRLLSYEQYFGPGTRLTVT.

This clonotype occurred many times. This chain joins TRBV6-2 or TRBV6-3 and TRBJ2-1; 14 bases are shared with TRBD2. Germline V gene lookup returns CDR1 MNHEY and CDR2 SVGEGT. With V trimmed by 6 bases and J by 9 bases, 4 bases remained unmatched. This CDR3 has 14 amino acids. The CDR3 DNA follows: TGTGCCAGCAGAACCGGGACTAGCGGGAGTGAGCAGTTCTTC. Translation: CASRTGTSGSEQFF.

This clonotype has ten or more counts. This rearrangement joins TRBV6-2 or TRBV6-3 to TRBJ1-1; D ambiguous. CDR1 is MNHEY, CDR2 SVGEGT, per germline. This CDR3 has 15 amino acids. V was cut by 6 bases and J by 1 base, with 15 bases left in between. CDR3 sequence (DNA): TGTGCCAGCAGCCCTGCGTATATTGGGAACACTGAAGCTTTCTTT. Amino acid sequence: CASSPAYIGNTEAFF.

This clonotype came up a few times. J is TRBJ2-1 and V is TRBV24-1; 11 bases agree with TRBD2. The V gene end was trimmed by 5 bases and the J gene end by 5 bases; junction bases not matched to a gene: 7. CDR3 length: 16 residues. Germline V lookup: CDR1 KGHDR, CDR2 SFDVKD. CDR3 in amino acids: CATSGPGTSGNNEQFF. The CDR3, as DNA: TGTGCCACCAGTGGTCCCGGGACTAGCGGTAACAATGAGCAGTTCTTC.

This clonotype was seen at least ten times. The gene calls are TRBV7-8 and TRBJ2-3; the match to TRBD2 covers 7 bases. Germline V gene sequence: CDR1 SGHVS, CDR2 FQNEAQ. This CDR3 contains 18 residues. V was pared by 5 bases and J by 6 bases, with 20 bases of the junction left unmatched. CDR3 in DNA: TGTGCCAGCAGCCCCCGGAGGGGACCGACTAGCCAGGTGGATACGCAGTATTTT. It yields the protein CASSPRRGPTSQVDTQYF.

In this sample, this clonotype turned up many times. The rearrangement joins TRBV12-3 or TRBV12-4 to TRBJ2-7, with D possibly being TRBD1 (5 bases). Trimming shortened V by 10 bases and J by 2 bases, and 21 bases separated the two germline ends. CDR3 length: 15 amino acids. The CDR3 sequence: CANSSGQGRTYEQYF. The CDR3 DNA reads as TGTGCCAACTCGTCAGGCCAGGGTCGAACCTACGAGCAGTACTTC.

This clonotype was seen at least ten times. This chain joins TRBV2 and TRBJ1-2; TRBD1 aligns across 10 bases. V shed 7 bases and J 5 bases; nucleotides not matched to a gene: 4. Germline-derived CDR1 and CDR2 are SNHLY and FYNNEI. The CDR3 is 13 residues long. The CDR3 DNA follows: TGTGCCAGCACCCCGGACAGGGGGTATGGCTACACCTTC. Translation: CASTPDRGYGYTF.

This clonotype has a count of ten or more. The J gene is TRBJ2-1, the V gene TRBV3-1; D is uncertain. The CDR3 is 15 amino acids. Per germline, CDR1 LGHDT and CDR2 YNNKEL (reference sequence). Trimming shortened V by 1 base and J by 3 bases, and 10 bases separated the two germline ends. The DNA of the CDR3 is TGTGCCAGCAGCCAAGGTAAACGAGACTACAATGAGCAGTTCTTC. Amino acids: CASSQGKRDYNEQFF.

Comments on this clonotype: Since the CDR3 does not end with the conserved phenylalanine or tryptophan, this likely comes from a read error. This chain links TRBV6-6 with TRBJ1-6, with D unclear. The CDR3 spans 12 residues. The germline V and J ends were trimmed by 7 bases and 7 bases, with 8 bases remaining between them. Per the germline V gene, CDR1 is MNHNY and CDR2 is SVGAGI (reference sequence). Here the CDR3 reads CASTYGNSPLHS. In nucleotides, the CDR3 is TGTGCCAGCACCTACGGCAATTCACCCCTCCACTCT.

In this sample, this clonotype turned up many times. The gene calls are TRBV12-3 or TRBV12-4 and TRBJ1-6; maybe TRBD1 (5 bases). The CDR3 is 12 residues long. V was trimmed by 6 bases and J by 10 bases, leaving 10 bases between them. The CDR3 DNA reads as TGTGCCAGCAGAATGGGGGGATCACCCCTCCACTTT. It is translated as CASRMGGSPLHF.

In its sample, this clonotype was seen many times. V is TRBV3-1 and J is TRBJ2-2; 10 positions agree with TRBD2. Germline values: CDR1 LGHDT, CDR2 YNNKEL (reference sequence). CDR3 size: 15 residues. V dropped 5 bases and J dropped 6; count of bases not matched to a gene: 6. The CDR3 sequence: CASSGSGRAAGELFF. CDR3 in DNA: TGTGCCAGCAGCGGAAGCGGGAGGGCCGCCGGGGAGCTGTTTTTT.

This clonotype was seen many times. The CDR3 region is CASSARTGVETQYF. CDR3 DNA: TGCGCCAGCAGCGCCCGGACAGGGGTGGAGACCCAGTACTTC. This chain links TRBV5-1 with TRBJ2-5; 9 nucleotides agree with TRBD1. This CDR3 is built from 14 residues. CDR1 and CDR2 from the germline V gene are SGHRS and YFSETQ. The V segment lost 4 bases and the J segment 5 bases; nucleotides outside the gene matches: 6. The entire variable domain, with the rest obtained from reference TRBV5-1 and TRBJ2-5, is as follows: KAGVTQTPRYLIKTRGQQVTLSCSPISGHRSVSWYQQTPGQGLQFLFEYFSETQRNKGNFPGRFSGRQFSNSRSEMNVSTLELGDSALYLCASSARTGVETQYFGPGTRLLVL.

This clonotype was counted ten times or more. CDR3 sequence reads: CSANPVNSNQPQHF. The CDR3 DNA follows: TGCAGTGCAAACCCCGTAAATTCAAATCAGCCCCAGCATTTT. The chain recombines TRBV20-1 with TRBJ1-5; no clear D. The V gene lost 6 bases and the J gene lost 4 bases, with 16 bases spanning the gap. This CDR3 region has 14 residues. The germline V gene encodes CDR1 DFQATT and CDR2 SNEGSKA (reference sequence).

This clonotype was observed many times. The chain's CDR3 is CASIRDGPSYNEQFF. CDR3 DNA: TGCGCCAGCATTAGAGACGGGCCGTCCTACAATGAGCAGTTCTTC. The gene calls are TRBV5-1 and TRBJ2-1; D unclear. The V and J ends lost 6 bases and 1 base respectively, with 14 bases between them. This CDR3 contains 15 residues. CDR1 and CDR2 from the germline V gene are SGHRS and YFSETQ.

CDR3 sequence: CASGSGTSGRAITGELFF. The CDR3 DNA reads as TGTGCCAGCGGATCCGGGACTAGCGGGAGGGCAATAACCGGGGAGCTGTTTTTT. The chain joins TRBV27 to TRBJ2-2, with TRBD2 matching 16 bases. The CDR3 sequence is 18 residues long. Per germline, CDR1 MNHEY and CDR2 SMNVEV (reference sequence). The junction had 11 bases not matched to a gene; V was cut back by 8 bases and J by 5 bases.

V is TRBV3-1 and J is TRBJ2-5; tentative D call: TRBD1 (5 bases). CDR1 LGHDT and CDR2 YNNKEL come from the germline V gene (reference sequence). The V end was cut by 10 bases, the J end by 4 bases, with 22 bases between. The CDR3 has 15 amino acids. The CDR3: CATCQDQGLGETQYF. CDR3 in DNA: TGTGCCACCTGCCAAGATCAGGGCTTGGGAGAGACCCAGTACTTC.

This clonotype was picked up many times. This chain connects TRBV27 to TRBJ1-1; D ambiguous. Trimming left V 5 bases short and J 0 bases short, with 13 bases between. CDR3 length: 15 residues. Per the germline V gene, CDR1 is MNHEY and CDR2 is SMNVEV (reference sequence). CDR3 in amino acids: CASSPRPEVNTEAFF. DNA of the CDR3: TGTGCCAGCAGTCCTAGGCCCGAGGTGAACACTGAAGCTTTCTTT.

This clonotype came up many times. The rearrangement links TRBV20-1 to TRBJ1-1, with 8 bases lining up with TRBD1. V was clipped by 6 bases and J by 4 bases; unmatched bases: 10. The CDR3 totals 14 residues. Per germline, CDR1 DFQATT and CDR2 SNEGSKA (reference sequence). CDR3 residues: CSAGQGGSGTEAFF. Written as DNA, the CDR3 is TGCAGTGCAGGACAGGGCGGAAGTGGCACTGAAGCTTTCTTT.

This clonotype was detected many times. The chain links TRBV5-1 to TRBJ1-1, with 7 bases aligning to TRBD1. The junction had 9 bases not matched to a gene; V was cut back by 4 bases and J by 6 bases. The CDR3 runs 14 residues. Germline loops: CDR1 SGHRS, CDR2 YFSETQ. CDR3 sequence: CASSNPGGLAEAFF. The CDR3 nucleotides read TGCGCCAGCAGCAACCCAGGGGGGCTGGCTGAAGCTTTCTTT.

This clonotype was recorded many times. This chain uses TRBV29-1 with TRBJ2-3; D call uncertain. CDR1 and CDR2 (germline): SQVTM, ANQGSEA. Trimming removed 4 bases from V and 1 base from J, with 9 bases in between. This CDR3 is 13 amino acids long. CDR3 loop: CSVGNRGTDTQYF. CDR3 DNA: TGCAGCGTTGGAAATCGGGGCACAGATACGCAGTATTTT.

There are many counts of this clonotype. The chain employs TRBV5-4 and TRBJ2-1, with TRBD2 as a possible D gene (6 bases). Germline V CDR1 and CDR2: SGHNT, YYREEE (reference sequence). The CDR3 spans 15 residues. V was pared by 2 bases and J by 7 bases, with 16 bases between. As DNA, the CDR3 is TGTGCCAGCAGCTTAAAACGGGAGAGGAGGAATGAGCAGTTCTTC. Protein: CASSLKRERRNEQFF.

There are many counts of this clonotype. This chain joins TRBV5-1 and TRBJ2-1; D is possibly TRBD2 (6 bases). Germline V CDR1 and CDR2: SGHRS, YFSETQ. The CDR3 is made up of 16 amino acids. The germline V and J ends were trimmed by 4 bases and 0 bases, with 14 bases remaining between them. CDR3 amino acids: CASSPPAGSSYNEQFF. CDR3 DNA sequence: TGCGCCAGCAGCCCCCCGGCGGGGAGCTCCTACAATGAGCAGTTCTTC.

Concerning this clonotype: The junction departs from the called germline gene at one end, perhaps through a read error. The rearrangement uses TRBV20-1 and TRBJ2-1, with 10 bases matching TRBD2. The germline V gene has CDR1 DFQATT and CDR2 SNEGSKA (reference sequence). The length of the CDR3 is 18 residues. CDR3 DNA: TGCTGTGCTAGAGATTTGCTAGCGGGAGAGGGGAGTGGCAATGAGCAGTTCTTC. It encodes CCARDLLAGEGSGNEQFF.

This clonotype was seen at least ten times. The chain has TRBV5-1 and TRBJ1-1; 10 nucleotides agree with TRBD1. Germline V gene lookup returns CDR1 SGHRS and CDR2 YFSETQ. There are 15 residues in the CDR3. J was trimmed by 8 bases and V by 6 bases; bases with no gene match: 13. In DNA, the CDR3 is TGCGCCAGCACCGTTGAGGGACAGGGGTTTAAAGAAGCTTTCTTT. Protein: CASTVEGQGFKEAFF.

V and J are TRBV7-2 and TRBJ2-7; weak D call: TRBD2 (5 bases). Trimming pared 5 bases from V and 0 bases from J, leaving 11 bases between. Germline values: CDR1 SGHTA, CDR2 FQGNSA. The CDR3 sequence is 14 residues long. CDR3: CASSRSVSSYEQYF. The CDR3 DNA reads as TGTGCCAGCAGCCGTAGCGTAAGCTCCTACGAGCAGTACTTC.

The CDR3 loop reads CASSPEVGEAFF. In DNA form, the CDR3 reads TGTGCCAGCAGCCCAGAGGTTGGTGAAGCTTTCTTT. The gene calls are TRBV7-9 and TRBJ1-1; D gene ambiguous. This CDR3 has 12 residues. Germline CDR1 reads SEHNR; CDR2 reads FQNEAQ (reference sequence). V shed 5 bases and J shed 7 bases, with 11 bases lying between them.